A single sample is the source of the 15 T cell receptor beta chains below, sequenced in a study of tumor-infiltrating lymphocytes in primary liver carcinoma. The researchers obtained blood RNA from unsorted whole blood and also extracted germline DNA. Constant-region priming of about 520 ng total RNA yielded TCR beta cDNA. Slightly modified ARM-PCR served as the procedure for the TCR beta libraries. These libraries came from three rounds of nested multiplex PCR. Primers for the first two PCR rounds were TRBV1-TRBV30 forward primers and a C-beta reverse primer (approximately 10 cycles per round). TCRdb recomputed calls from the multiplex PCR reads with MiXCR, one row per CDR3 protein. The sample gives fewer than 350,000 distinct CDR3 sequences, less than 70% of which show up once; about 6.5% is in the top ten. Material: peripheral blood. Receptors were obtained from a man in his forties with primary liver carcinoma and hepatitis B virus infection.

Remarks on this clonotype: Since a much larger clone is just one base distant, this may be a read error. This rearrangement joins TRBV4-1 to TRBJ2-7, with TRBD2 matching 10 bases. CDR3 length: 16 amino acids. Germline CDR1 MGHRA, CDR2 YSYEKL. V was clipped by 8 bases and J by 4 bases; unmatched bases: 14. The CDR3 nucleotides are TGCGCCAGCGGCCCCCTTTCTAGCGGGAGCCGGTACGAGCAGTACTTC. The encoded protein is CASGPLSSGSRYEQYF.

Ten or more counts support this clonotype. The chain joins TRBV11-2 to TRBJ2-1; TRBD2 agrees at 10 bases. This CDR3 has 16 residues. With 5 bases clipped from V and 13 bases from J, the junction kept 17 bases outside the gene matches. Per the germline V gene, CDR1 is SGHAT and CDR2 is FQNNGV. CDR3 coding DNA: TGTGCCAGCAGCCCCCAGAGAGCGGGAGGGCCCGGCGAACAGTTCTTC. It encodes CASSPQRAGGPGEQFF.

As concerns this clonotype: The junction does not match germline at one end; this may be a read error. CDR3 in DNA: TGTGCCAGCAGCGCCGGACTAGCTGATACAGATACGCGGTATTTC. Translating gives CASSAGLADTDTRYF. The chain links TRBV11-1 to TRBJ2-3; 8 bases match TRBD2. The CDR3 runs 15 residues. Per germline, CDR1 SGHAT and CDR2 FQDESV (reference sequence).

Concerning this clonotype: Germline is not matched at one junction end, which may reflect a read error. The gene calls are TRBV11-2 and TRBJ2-7, with D perhaps TRBD2 (5 bases). Germline V gene lookup returns CDR1 SGHAT and CDR2 FQNNGV. This CDR3 has 15 residues. The CDR3 spells CASSSPDPRGYVQYF. CDR3 in DNA: TGTGCCAGCAGCTCACCGGACCCGAGAGGGTACGTGCAGTACTTC. Drawing the rest from reference TRBV11-2 and TRBJ2-7, the complete variable domain is EAGVAQSPRYKIIEKRQSVAFWCNPISGHATLYWYQQILGQGPKLLIQFQNNGVVDDSQLPKDRFSAERLKGVDSTLKIQPAKLEDSAVYLCASSSPDPRGYVQYFGPGTRLTVT.

The CDR3 loop reads CGSSWNTGELFF. DNA of the CDR3: TGTGGCAGTTCCTGGAACACCGGGGAGCTGTTTTTT. The chain combines TRBV7-9 with TRBJ2-2; no firm D call. Germline V gene sequence: CDR1 SEHNR, CDR2 FQNEAQ (reference sequence). This CDR3 spans 12 amino acids.

This clonotype has only a few counts. Germline is not matched at one junction end, which may reflect a read error. The V gene is TRBV11-2, the J gene TRBJ2-7; 9 positions agree with TRBD1. This CDR3 contains 14 residues. The germline CDR1 and CDR2 sequences are SGHAT and FQNNGV. The CDR3 loop is CASGLDRGTYEQYF. The CDR3 DNA sequence: TGTGCCAGTGGCTTAGACAGGGGGACCTACGAGCAGTATTTC.

This chain uses TRBV10-1 with TRBJ2-3, with TRBD1 identical over 7 bases. The CDR3 runs to 16 residues. The V segment lost 0 bases and the J segment 2 bases; nucleotides outside the gene matches: 5. The V gene's germline CDR1 is WNHNN and CDR2 SYGVQD (reference sequence). CDR3 nucleotide sequence: TGCGCCAGCAGTGAGTCACCAAGGGGGCACACAGATACGCAGTATTTT. Amino acid sequence: CASSESPRGHTDTQYF.

This clonotype was seen once. The chain has TRBV7-9 and TRBJ2-1; a weak D match, TRBD1 (6 bases). Trimming removed 5 bases from V and 4 bases from J, with 18 bases in between. This CDR3 has 16 amino acids. The germline CDR1 and CDR2 sequences are SEHNR and FQNEAQ (reference sequence). The CDR3 coding sequence is TGTGCCAGCAGCCTCTCCGGGACAAAACATTACAATGAGCAGTTCTTC. Translating it yields CASSLSGTKHYNEQFF.

This clonotype was picked up a small number of times. V and J are TRBV14 and TRBJ2-5; no reliable D call. Germline V gives CDR1 SGHDN, CDR2 FVKESK. CDR3 length equals 15 residues. Trimming removed 0 bases at V and 5 bases at J, with 13 bases between. This CDR3 is CASSQDRWASETQYF. Written as DNA, the CDR3 is TGTGCCAGCAGCCAAGATAGGTGGGCGTCGGAGACCCAGTACTTC. Together with reference TRBV14 and TRBJ2-5, the CDR3 gives the full variable domain: EAGVTQFPSHSVIEKGQTVTLRCDPISGHDNLYWYRRVMGKEIKFLLHFVKESKQDESGMPNNRFLAERTGGTYSTLKVQPAELEDSGVYFCASSQDRWASETQYFGPGTRLLVL.

The chain joins TRBV11-2 to TRBJ2-3, with 10 bases identical to TRBD2. Germline V CDR1 and CDR2: SGHAT, FQNNGV. CDR3 size: 16 residues. V gave up 5 bases and J gave up 3 bases; unmatched junction bases: 8. DNA for the CDR3: TGTGCCAGCAGCAGGAATAGCGGGAGGAGAACAGATACGCAGTATTTT. Protein: CASSRNSGRRTDTQYF.

The rearrangement uses TRBV4-2 and TRBJ2-3, with a tentative D call TRBD2 (5 bases). The CDR3 length is 15 residues. Germline CDR1 and CDR2: LGHNA and YNFKEQ. The V end was cut by 3 bases, the J end by 2 bases, with 12 bases between. The CDR3 DNA sequence: TGTGCCAGCAGCCAGGAGGCTACTTACACAGATACGCAGTATTTT. Translation gives CASSQEATYTDTQYF.

The chain links TRBV19 to TRBJ2-7; D call uncertain. Germline V gene lookup returns CDR1 LNHDA and CDR2 SQIVND (reference sequence). The V gene lost 3 bases and the J gene lost 8 bases, with 11 bases spanning the gap. The CDR3 spans 12 residues. CDR3 in DNA: TGTGCCAGTAGTATCCCTGAACGACAGCAGTACTTC. Translation: CASSIPERQQYF. Looking up the rest from reference TRBV19 and TRBJ2-7 gives the full variable domain: DGGITQSPKYLFRKEGQNVTLSCEQNLNHDAMYWYRQDPGQGLRLIYYSQIVNDFQKGDIAEGYSVSREKKESFPLTVTSAQKNPTAFYLCASSIPERQQYFGPGTRLTVT.

The rearrangement links TRBV11-2 to TRBJ2-1; D unresolved. The CDR3 spans 13 residues. V lost 3 bases and J lost 3, with 6 bases in between. Germline CDR1 SGHAT, CDR2 FQNNGV. The CDR3 loop is CASSLPGYNEQFF. The CDR3 DNA is TGTGCCAGCAGCTTGCCGGGCTACAATGAGCAGTTCTTC.

Turning to this clonotype: A much larger clonotype is one base distant, so this may be a read error. Since no conserved phenylalanine or tryptophan closes the CDR3, a read error is the likely cause. V is TRBV12-3 or TRBV12-4 and J is TRBJ2-7; tentatively, D is TRBD1 or TRBD2 (5 bases each). Deletions cut 3 bases from V and 0 bases from J, with 9 bases between. The CDR3 runs 14 residues. CDR3 DNA sequence: TGTGCCAGCAGTTTCGCAGGGAGCTCCTACGAGCAGTACTCC. This gives the protein CASSFAGSSYEQYS.

The chain employs TRBV5-1 and TRBJ1-1, with 9 bases that match TRBD1. Unmatched junction bases numbered 15, after V lost 2 bases and J lost 1 base. CDR1 and CDR2 (germline): SGHRS, YFSETQ. CDR3 length equals 19 residues. The CDR3 spells CASSFTTGGAGNTNTEAFF. The CDR3 DNA reads TGCGCCAGCAGCTTTACCACAGGGGGCGCGGGGAATACGAACACTGAAGCTTTCTTT. The full variable domain, completed using reference TRBV5-1 and TRBJ1-1, is KAGVTQTPRYLIKTRGQQVTLSCSPISGHRSVSWYQQTPGQGLQFLFEYFSETQRNKGNFPGRFSGRQFSNSRSEMNVSTLELGDSALYLCASSFTTGGAGNTNTEAFFGQGTRLTVV.